This T cell receptor (beta chain) was recovered during a study of chemoradiotherapy in HPV16-positive cancers. Overall study: A couple of HPV16-positive patients' cells yielded candidate HPV-specific clones and common motifs. The study's findings and limits: Non-HPV-specific T cells did not expand in tumors during treatment, whereas candidate HPV-specific clones and E7-related motifs did. HPV-specific T cells were functionally defined from only two HPV16-positive patients.

Comment on this clone: The antigen is unknown.

TCRdb's table, derived via immunoSEQ multiplex PCR, lists solely in-frame clones and lacks some. This sample carries 25,000 to 30,000 clones, around 90% of them seen once, and the ten largest clones take around a fifth. CDR3 length: 15 amino acids. This chain connects TRBV12-2 to TRBJ1-5; the table's D call, TRBD1, was not checked against the DNA. TRBV12-2 is annotated as a pseudogene. This clonotype was sampled from a human donor with HPV-associated anogenital cancer. The material sequenced was blood, taken from a patient who underwent chemoradiotherapy. The CDR3, as DNA: TGTGCAAGTCGCTTAGAAGGACAGGGAGGACAGCCCCAGCATTTT. As protein: CASRLEGQGGQPQHF.